Following are 28 T cell receptor beta chains from one sample sequenced in a study of blood T cell repertoires in COVID-19. The method was immunoSEQ multiplex PCR; TCRdb's version includes in-frame clones alone and lacks a portion of them. This table holds about 180,000 clones, roughly 89% found once. Sequencing input: PBMCs or T cells enriched from blood (not recorded which). Source of these receptors: a woman aged 40 to 50 with acute COVID-19.

The V call is TRBV4-1, the J call TRBJ1-2; 7 bases align to TRBD1. The CDR3 has 15 residues. Germline V gives CDR1 MGHRA, CDR2 YSYEKL. V lost 2 bases and J lost 8; bases outside the gene matches: 11. The CDR3 sequence is CASSQTHRDRSGYTF. CDR3 bases: TGCGCCAGCAGCCAAACCCACCGGGACAGAAGCGGCTACACCTTC.

This chain uses TRBV28 with TRBJ1-6, with D possibly matching TRBD1 (5 bases). Trimming left V 6 bases short and J 7 bases short, with 13 bases between. The CDR3 contains 14 residues. Germline V CDR1 and CDR2: MDHEN, SYDVKM. CDR3 sequence (DNA): TGTGCCAGCAGCCTGGACAAGATCAATTCACCCCTCCACTTT. Protein product: CASSLDKINSPLHF.

The chain is built from TRBV5-1 and TRBJ2-1; tentatively, D is TRBD2 (6 bases). With 0 bases removed from V and 0 bases from J, the gap between germline ends came to 10 bases. Germline V gene lookup returns CDR1 SGHRS and CDR2 YFSETQ. The CDR3 extends over 16 amino acids. The CDR3 nucleotides read TGCGCCAGCAGCTTGGCGGGCGGGACCTCCTACAATGAGCAGTTCTTC. It specifies CASSLAGGTSYNEQFF.

The chain has TRBV6-5 and TRBJ2-1; D not resolved. Germline loops: CDR1 MNHEY, CDR2 SVGAGI. Trimming shortened V by 8 bases and J by 0 bases, and 14 bases separated the two germline ends. The CDR3 sequence is 15 residues long. This chain's CDR3 is CASRPNPSSYNEQFF. For the CDR3, the DNA is TGTGCCAGCCGTCCCAACCCGAGCTCCTACAATGAGCAGTTCTTC.

On this clone itself: A read error may account for a junction end that differs from germline. The gene calls are TRBV7-9 and TRBJ2-3, with 11 bases matching TRBD2. CDR1 SEHNR and CDR2 FQNEAQ come from the germline V gene (reference sequence). This CDR3 spans 14 amino acids. The CDR3 nucleotides are TGTGCCAGCAGCGTAGCGGGAGGGTTAGATACGCAGTATTTT. This codes for CASSVAGGLDTQYF.

This clone was counted a few times. This chain uses TRBV7-2 with TRBJ2-3; 7 bases align to TRBD1. The CDR3 covers 15 residues. Unmatched junction bases numbered 6, after V lost 1 base and J lost 5 bases. From germline, CDR1 is SGHTA and CDR2 FQGNSA. For the CDR3, the DNA is TGTGCCAGCAGCTTAGGTTCAGGGGGAAAAGATACGCAGTATTTT. It yields the protein CASSLGSGGKDTQYF.

The chain joins TRBV18 to TRBJ2-1; maybe TRBD2 (6 bases). CDR1 is KGHSH and CDR2 is LQKENI in the germline V gene. This CDR3 region has 16 residues. V was clipped by 2 bases and J by 6 bases, with 17 bases between them. The CDR3 loop is CASSPFGSEGFNEQFF. In nucleotides, the CDR3 is TGTGCCAGCTCACCATTCGGTTCGGAGGGGTTCAATGAGCAGTTCTTC.

This clone appeared once. V usage is TRBV4-3 and J usage is TRBJ2-7; 10 bases fit TRBD2. The trim removed 2 bases at V and 6 bases at J, leaving 4 bases unmatched. The CDR3 has 14 amino acids. Germline V CDR1 and CDR2: LGHNA, YSLEER. CDR3: CASSQLAGASEQYF. The CDR3, as DNA: TGCGCCAGCAGCCAACTAGCGGGAGCTAGCGAGCAGTACTTC.

The chain uses TRBV5-5 and TRBJ1-1, with 9 bases lining up with TRBD1. The CDR3 extends over 12 amino acids. With 3 bases clipped from V and 7 bases from J, the junction kept 1 base outside the gene matches. Germline CDR1 and CDR2: SGHKS and YYEKEE (reference sequence). CDR3 nucleotide sequence: TGTGCCAGCAGCTGGGACAGGGTTGAAGCTTTCTTT. Protein product: CASSWDRVEAFF.

Here the CDR3 DNA reads TGTGCCAGCAGTCGGACACCGAACTATGGCTACACCTTC. It translates to CASSRTPNYGYTF. This sequence joins TRBV6-5 and TRBJ1-2, with D tentatively TRBD1 (5 bases). The germline V and J ends were trimmed by 5 bases and 2 bases, with 9 bases remaining between them. The germline gives CDR1 MNHEY, CDR2 SVGAGI. This CDR3 is built from 13 residues.

J is TRBJ2-2 and V is TRBV5-1, with a weak D call TRBD2 (6 bases). Germline CDR1 is SGHRS and CDR2 is YFSETQ. The CDR3 is 14 residues long. The germline V and J ends were trimmed by 5 bases and 5 bases, with 13 bases remaining between them. CDR3 protein: CASRPLGGTGELFF. The DNA for the CDR3 is TGCGCCAGCAGGCCCCTTGGGGGGACCGGGGAGCTGTTTTTT. Full variable domain (outside the CDR3, taken from reference TRBV5-1 and TRBJ2-2): KAGVTQTPRYLIKTRGQQVTLSCSPISGHRSVSWYQQTPGQGLQFLFEYFSETQRNKGNFPGRFSGRQFSNSRSEMNVSTLELGDSALYLCASRPLGGTGELFFGEGSRLTVL.

The chain combines TRBV27 with TRBJ2-6; TRBD1 agrees at 9 bases. Trimming took 5 bases from V and 2 from J; bases not matched to a gene: 4. Germline CDR1 reads MNHEY; CDR2 reads SMNVEV (reference sequence). There are 16 residues in the CDR3. CDR3 residues: CASSAGTGTGANVLTF. The CDR3 DNA reads as TGTGCCAGCAGTGCCGGGACAGGGACTGGGGCCAACGTCCTGACTTTC.

In this sample, this clone turned up a few times. The J gene is TRBJ1-6, the V gene TRBV5-1; 10 bases are shared with TRBD1. The CDR3 has 15 residues. V gave up 4 bases and J gave up 7 bases; unmatched junction bases: 5. The germline V gene encodes CDR1 SGHRS and CDR2 YFSETQ. CDR3 region: CASSHGTGENSPLHF. The CDR3 nucleotides read TGCGCCAGCAGCCATGGGACAGGGGAGAATTCACCCCTCCACTTT.

The rearrangement uses TRBV2 and TRBJ2-7; 10 bases are shared with TRBD1. V shed 7 bases, J shed 4 bases, and the junction held 16 bases outside the gene matches. There are 17 residues in the CDR3. Germline V lookup: CDR1 SNHLY, CDR2 FYNNEI. CDR3 DNA: TGTGCCAGCACGGGCGAGACAGGGGGCTCAAATTGGTACGAGCAGTACTTC. The encoded protein is CASTGETGGSNWYEQYF.

This chain joins TRBV12-5 and TRBJ1-6; 7 bases fit TRBD1. V was pared by 6 bases and J by 11 bases, with 10 bases of the junction left unmatched. Germline V CDR1 and CDR2: LGHNT, FRNRAP. The CDR3 covers 14 residues. DNA of the CDR3: TGTGCTAGTGGACTACAGGGGAAAATGACACCCCTCCACTTT. Its translation is CASGLQGKMTPLHF.

V is TRBV5-1 and J is TRBJ1-2; the match to TRBD1 covers 12 bases. The CDR3 sequence is 16 residues long. After removal of 2 bases from V and 8 bases from J, the junction contained 10 bases not matched to a gene. Per the germline V gene, CDR1 is SGHRS and CDR2 is YFSETQ. The CDR3: CASSFGTGGVVPGYTF. CDR3 nucleotides: TGCGCCAGCAGCTTTGGGACAGGGGGCGTCGTACCCGGCTACACCTTC.

This rearrangement joins TRBV5-4 to TRBJ2-2, with 7 nucleotides matching TRBD1. The CDR3 covers 13 residues. CDR1 is SGHNT, CDR2 YYREEE, per germline (reference sequence). V lost 5 bases, J lost 8 bases, and 6 bases stayed unmatched. The CDR3 DNA sequence: TGTGCCAGCAGATCCACAGGGGCAGGGGAGCTGTTTTTT. Its translation is CASRSTGAGELFF.

The chain joins TRBV7-8 to TRBJ2-2, with D perhaps matching TRBD1 (6 bases). The V gene's germline CDR1 is SGHVS and CDR2 FQNEAQ. V lost 5 bases, J lost 5 bases, and 9 bases lay in between. The CDR3 runs to 13 residues. CDR3 bases: TGTGCCAGCAGCAGCAGGGGTACCGGGGAGCTGTTTTTT. Residues: CASSSRGTGELFF. The complete variable domain, with remaining parts taken from reference TRBV7-8 and TRBJ2-2, reads GAGVSQSPRYKVAKRGQDVALRCDPISGHVSLFWYQQALGQGPEFLTYFQNEAQLDKSGLPSDRFFAERPEGSVSTLKIQRTQQEDSAVYLCASSSRGTGELFFGEGSRLTVL.

The CDR3 protein is CASSLRQGASGNTIYF. In DNA form, the CDR3 reads TGTGCCAGCAGCCTCCGACAGGGGGCCTCTGGAAACACCATATATTTT. The chain couples TRBV4-2 to TRBJ1-3; TRBD1 aligns across 10 bases. V was clipped by 4 bases and J by 0 bases; unmatched bases: 3. The CDR3 extends over 16 amino acids. Germline lookup yields CDR1 LGHNA and CDR2 YNFKEQ.

The chain has TRBV5-5 and TRBJ1-4, with TRBD1 as a possible D gene (6 bases). This CDR3 comprises 14 residues. Germline lookup yields CDR1 SGHKS and CDR2 YYEKEE (reference sequence). V was trimmed by 1 base and J by 8 bases, leaving 12 bases between them. The CDR3 DNA reads as TGTGCCAGCAGCTTGTTACAGGGAACGGAAAAACTGTTTTTT. It codes for CASSLLQGTEKLFF.

This sequence joins TRBV19 and TRBJ1-1; maybe TRBD1 (6 bases). The V gene's germline CDR1 is LNHDA and CDR2 SQIVND (reference sequence). V was trimmed by 8 bases and J by 2 bases, leaving 21 bases between them. The CDR3 spans 16 residues. CDR3 loop: CASRDRSNGKNTEAFF. The CDR3 DNA follows: TGTGCCAGTCGCGACAGGAGCAATGGTAAAAACACTGAAGCTTTCTTT.

Only one count was recorded for this clone. The gene calls are TRBV18 and TRBJ2-3; perhaps TRBD2 as D (6 bases). This CDR3 is built from 17 residues. Germline V CDR1 and CDR2: KGHSH, LQKENI. V lost 6 bases to trimming and J lost 2 bases, with 21 bases between them. Here the CDR3 reads CASSSPGTDIYTDTQYF. The CDR3 DNA reads TGTGCCAGCTCTTCTCCCGGGACTGACATATACACAGATACGCAGTATTTT.

This clone was found once. The chain combines TRBV4-3 with TRBJ2-4, with D perhaps matching TRBD2 (6 bases). From germline, CDR1 is LGHNA and CDR2 YSLEER. This CDR3 is 16 amino acids long. Trimming cost V 1 base and J 3 bases, with 13 bases left between them. The chain's CDR3 is CASSQGAGFDKNIQYF. Written as DNA, the CDR3 is TGCGCCAGCAGCCAAGGGGCGGGATTTGACAAAAACATTCAGTACTTC.

This chain connects TRBV28 to TRBJ1-5, with a possible D match to TRBD1 (5 bases). The CDR3 contains 15 residues. Deletions cut 5 bases from V and 4 bases from J, with 15 bases between. Germline loops: CDR1 MDHEN, CDR2 SYDVKM. The CDR3 spells CASSGAGDGNQPQHF. Written as DNA, the CDR3 is TGTGCCAGCAGTGGGGCGGGGGACGGGAATCAGCCCCAGCATTTT.

The CDR3 DNA follows: TGTGCTAGTGGTTTGGACAGGGTCAATCAGCCCCAGCATTTT. It encodes CASGLDRVNQPQHF. V is TRBV12-5 and J is TRBJ1-5, with D maybe TRBD1 (6 bases). Germline CDR1 reads LGHNT; CDR2 reads FRNRAP. Trimming left V 1 base short and J 3 bases short, with 7 bases between. The CDR3 is 14 amino acids.

Notes on this clone: The junction differs from germline at one of its ends, possibly a read error. The gene calls are TRBV18 and TRBJ2-2; D might be TRBD1 (6 bases). This CDR3 spans 15 amino acids. The germline V gene encodes CDR1 KGHSH and CDR2 LQKENI. Here the CDR3 reads CASSPPRGNTRELFF. DNA of the CDR3: TGTGCCAGCTCACCACCGAGGGGGAACACCAGGGAGCTGTTTTTT.

The gene calls are TRBV2 and TRBJ1-2; no definite D call. Germline V CDR1 and CDR2: SNHLY, FYNNEI. V was shortened by 4 bases and J by 1 base, with 4 bases between the two germline ends. This CDR3 is 12 amino acids long. The CDR3 loop is CASSAGNYGYTF. The CDR3 region has the DNA TGTGCCAGCAGTGCCGGTAACTATGGCTACACCTTC.

The chain has TRBV19 and TRBJ2-7, with 11 bases lining up with TRBD1. The CDR3 contains 14 residues. Germline V gene data show CDR1 as LNHDA and CDR2 as SQIVND (reference sequence). Losses at the gene ends were 3 bases for V and 9 bases for J; bases not matched to a gene: 7. For the CDR3, the DNA is TGTGCCAGTAGTATCCGGGGACAGGGGGGAATGCAGTACTTC. Encoded protein: CASSIRGQGGMQYF.